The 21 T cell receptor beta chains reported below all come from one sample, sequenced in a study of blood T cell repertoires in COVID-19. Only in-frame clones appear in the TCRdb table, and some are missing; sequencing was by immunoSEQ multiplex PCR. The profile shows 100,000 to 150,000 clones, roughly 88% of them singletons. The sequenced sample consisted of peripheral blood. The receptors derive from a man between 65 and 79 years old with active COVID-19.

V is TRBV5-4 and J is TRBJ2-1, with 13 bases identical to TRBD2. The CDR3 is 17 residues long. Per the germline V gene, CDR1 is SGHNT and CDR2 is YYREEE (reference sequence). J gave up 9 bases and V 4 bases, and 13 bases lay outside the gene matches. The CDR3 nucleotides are TGTGCCAGCAGCCCCGGACTAGCGGGGGTTCGAGGGTCTGAGCAGTTCTTC. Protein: CASSPGLAGVRGSEQFF.

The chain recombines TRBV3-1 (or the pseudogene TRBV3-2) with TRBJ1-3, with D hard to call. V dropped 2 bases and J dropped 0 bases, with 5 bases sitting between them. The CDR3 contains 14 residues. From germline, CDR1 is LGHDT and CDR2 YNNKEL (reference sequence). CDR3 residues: CASSQLYSGNTIYF. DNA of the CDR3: TGTGCCAGCAGCCAATTATACTCTGGAAACACCATATATTTT.

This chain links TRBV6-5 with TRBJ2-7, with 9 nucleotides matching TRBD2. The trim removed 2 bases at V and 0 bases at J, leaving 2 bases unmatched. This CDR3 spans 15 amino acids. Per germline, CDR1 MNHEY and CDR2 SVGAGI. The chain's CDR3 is CASSYAGGGSYEQYF. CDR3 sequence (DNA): TGTGCCAGCAGTTACGCGGGAGGGGGCTCCTACGAGCAGTACTTC.

CDR3 in DNA: TGTGCCAGCTCCTTAGCCGGGAGTAACCCCTACGAGCAGTACTTC. Amino acids: CASSLAGSNPYEQYF. The gene calls are TRBV3-1 (or the pseudogene TRBV3-2) and TRBJ2-7; the D gene is possibly TRBD2 (6 bases). Trimming stripped 8 bases from V and 2 bases from J, with 19 bases between. CDR1 is LGHDT, CDR2 YNNKEL, per germline (reference sequence). This CDR3 region has 15 residues.

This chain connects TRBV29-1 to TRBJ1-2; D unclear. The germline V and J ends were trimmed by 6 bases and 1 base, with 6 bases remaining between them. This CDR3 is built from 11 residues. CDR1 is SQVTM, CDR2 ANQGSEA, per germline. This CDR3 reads CSVALNYGYTF. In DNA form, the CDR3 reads TGCAGCGTAGCACTTAACTATGGCTACACCTTC.

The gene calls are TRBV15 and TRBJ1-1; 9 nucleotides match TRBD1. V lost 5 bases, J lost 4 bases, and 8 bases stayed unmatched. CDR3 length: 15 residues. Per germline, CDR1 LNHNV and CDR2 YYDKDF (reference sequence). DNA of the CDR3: TGTGCCACCAGCTCCCCCGGGACAGGGAGCACTGAAGCTTTCTTT. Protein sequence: CATSSPGTGSTEAFF.

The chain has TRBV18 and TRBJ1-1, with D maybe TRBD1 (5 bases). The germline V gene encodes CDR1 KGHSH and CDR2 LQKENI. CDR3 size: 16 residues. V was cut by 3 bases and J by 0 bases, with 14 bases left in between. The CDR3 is CASSPGGDWMNTEAFF. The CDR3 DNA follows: TGTGCCAGCTCACCTGGCGGGGACTGGATGAACACTGAAGCTTTCTTT.

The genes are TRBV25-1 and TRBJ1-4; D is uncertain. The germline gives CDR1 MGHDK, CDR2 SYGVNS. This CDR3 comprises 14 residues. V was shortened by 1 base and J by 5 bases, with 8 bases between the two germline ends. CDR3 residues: CASSELRHNEKLFF. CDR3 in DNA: TGTGCCAGCAGTGAATTGAGGCACAATGAAAAACTGTTTTTT. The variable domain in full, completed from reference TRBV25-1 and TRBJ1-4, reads EADIYQTPRYLVIGTGKKITLECSQTMGHDKMYWYQQDPGMELHLIHYSYGVNSTEKGDLSSESTVSRIRTEHFPLTLESARPSHTSQYLCASSELRHNEKLFFGSGTQLSVL.

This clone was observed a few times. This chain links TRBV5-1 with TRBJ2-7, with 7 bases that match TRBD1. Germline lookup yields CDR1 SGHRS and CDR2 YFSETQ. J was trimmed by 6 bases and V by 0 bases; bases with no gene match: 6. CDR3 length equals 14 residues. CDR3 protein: CASSLGQGIREQYF. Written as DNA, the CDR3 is TGCGCCAGCAGCTTGGGACAGGGAATTCGCGAGCAGTACTTC.

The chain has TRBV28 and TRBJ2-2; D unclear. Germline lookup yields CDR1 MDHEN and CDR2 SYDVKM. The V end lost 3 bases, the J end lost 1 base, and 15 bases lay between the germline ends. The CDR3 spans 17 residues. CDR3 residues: CASSLGSRVMNTGELFF. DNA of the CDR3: TGTGCCAGCAGTTTGGGTTCTCGGGTGATGAACACCGGGGAGCTGTTTTTT.

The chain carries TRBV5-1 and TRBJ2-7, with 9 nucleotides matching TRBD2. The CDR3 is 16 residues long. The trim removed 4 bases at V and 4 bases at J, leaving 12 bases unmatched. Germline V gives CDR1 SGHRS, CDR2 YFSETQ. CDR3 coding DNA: TGCGCCAGCAGCAGAACTTCTAGCGGGGCTGGGTACGAGCAGTACTTC. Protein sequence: CASSRTSSGAGYEQYF.

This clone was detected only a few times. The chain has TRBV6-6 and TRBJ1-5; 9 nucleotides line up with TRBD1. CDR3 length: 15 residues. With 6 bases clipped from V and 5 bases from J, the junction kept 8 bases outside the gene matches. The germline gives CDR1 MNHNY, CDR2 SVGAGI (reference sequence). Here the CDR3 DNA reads TGTGCCAGCAGCCGACGGGACAGGGCGCATCAGCCCCAGCATTTT. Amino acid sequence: CASSRRDRAHQPQHF.

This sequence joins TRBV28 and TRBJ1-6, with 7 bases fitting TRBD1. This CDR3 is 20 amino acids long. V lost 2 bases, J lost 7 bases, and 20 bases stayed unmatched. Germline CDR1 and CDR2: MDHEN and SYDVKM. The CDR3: CASSLLWPQGRGFRNSPLHF. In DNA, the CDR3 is TGTGCCAGCAGTTTACTCTGGCCACAGGGGCGAGGTTTCCGCAATTCACCCCTCCACTTT. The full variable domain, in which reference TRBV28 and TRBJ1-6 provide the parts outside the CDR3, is DVKVTQSSRYLVKRTGEKVFLECVQDMDHENMFWYRQDPGLGLRLIYFSYDVKMKEKGDIPEGYSVSREKKERFSLILESASTNQTSMYLCASSLLWPQGRGFRNSPLHFGNGTRLTVT.

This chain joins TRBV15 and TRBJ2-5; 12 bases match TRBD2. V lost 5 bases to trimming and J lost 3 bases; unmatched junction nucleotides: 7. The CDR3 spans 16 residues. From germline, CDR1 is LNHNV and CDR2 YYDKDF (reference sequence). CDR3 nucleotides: TGTGCCACCAGCTCCTGGACTAGCGGGACAAAAGAGACCCAGTACTTC. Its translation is CATSSWTSGTKETQYF.

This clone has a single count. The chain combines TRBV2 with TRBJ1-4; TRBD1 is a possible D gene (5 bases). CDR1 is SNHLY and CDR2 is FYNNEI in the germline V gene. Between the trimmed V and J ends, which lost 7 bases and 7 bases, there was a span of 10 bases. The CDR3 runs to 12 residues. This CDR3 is CASKRRGEKLFF. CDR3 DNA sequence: TGTGCCAGCAAACGAAGGGGTGAAAAACTGTTTTTT.

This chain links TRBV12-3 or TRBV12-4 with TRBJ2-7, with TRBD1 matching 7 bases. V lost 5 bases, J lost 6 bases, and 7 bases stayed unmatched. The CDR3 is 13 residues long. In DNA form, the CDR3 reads TGTGCCAGCAGTCTCTCCGGGACAGTCGAGCAGTACTTC. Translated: CASSLSGTVEQYF.

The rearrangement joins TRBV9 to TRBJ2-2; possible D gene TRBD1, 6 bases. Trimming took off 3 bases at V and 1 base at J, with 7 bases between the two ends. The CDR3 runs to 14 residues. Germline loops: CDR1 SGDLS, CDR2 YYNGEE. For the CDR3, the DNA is TGTGCCAGCAGCGCGGACAGGAACACCGGGGAGCTGTTTTTT. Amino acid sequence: CASSADRNTGELFF.

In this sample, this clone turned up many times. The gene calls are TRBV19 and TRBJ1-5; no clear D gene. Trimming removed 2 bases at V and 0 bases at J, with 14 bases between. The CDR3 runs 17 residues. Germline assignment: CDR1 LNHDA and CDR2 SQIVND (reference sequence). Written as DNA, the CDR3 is TGTGCCAGTAGTATACGAGGCGGTAGTTATAGCAATCAGCCCCAGCATTTT. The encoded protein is CASSIRGGSYSNQPQHF.

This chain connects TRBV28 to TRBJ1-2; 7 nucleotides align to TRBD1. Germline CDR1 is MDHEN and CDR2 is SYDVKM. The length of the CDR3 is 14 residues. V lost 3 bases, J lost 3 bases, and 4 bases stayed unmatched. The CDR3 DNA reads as TGTGCCAGCAGTTTCGGGCAGGGGGACTATGGCTACACCTTC. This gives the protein CASSFGQGDYGYTF.

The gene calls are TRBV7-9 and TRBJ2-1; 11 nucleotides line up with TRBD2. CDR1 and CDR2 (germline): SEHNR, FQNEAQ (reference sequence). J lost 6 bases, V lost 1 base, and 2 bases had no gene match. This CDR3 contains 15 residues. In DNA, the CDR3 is TGTGCCAGCAGCTTAGTTGGGACTAGCGGCAATGAGCAGTTCTTC. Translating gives CASSLVGTSGNEQFF.

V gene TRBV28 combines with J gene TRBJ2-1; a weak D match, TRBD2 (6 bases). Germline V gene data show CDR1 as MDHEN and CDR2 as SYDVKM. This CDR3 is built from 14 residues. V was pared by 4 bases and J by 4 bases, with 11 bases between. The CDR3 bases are TGTGCCAGCAGTTCCTTGGACTATTACAATGAGCAGTTCTTC. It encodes CASSSLDYYNEQFF.